Below are 6 T cell receptor beta chains sequenced from a single sample in a study of blood T cell repertoires in COVID-19. The assay was immunoSEQ multiplex PCR, and TCRdb's table has in-frame clones only and misses some. Of roughly 99,000 clones listed, around 88% are singletons. The specimen sequenced was peripheral blood. The receptors were gathered from a man in his fifties with active or convalescent COVID-19.

This chain connects TRBV9 to TRBJ1-1; D gene ambiguous. Trimming cost V 4 bases and J 8 bases, with 21 bases left between them. Germline V gene data show CDR1 as SGDLS and CDR2 as YYNGEE. This CDR3 region has 15 residues. The CDR3 protein is CASSTTRGFNLEAFF. The CDR3 DNA follows: TGTGCCAGCAGCACAACTCGGGGTTTCAATCTCGAAGCTTTCTTT.

The chain recombines TRBV7-9 with TRBJ1-1; no clear D gene. The CDR3 is 15 residues long. V lost 5 bases and J lost 2, with 15 bases in between. CDR1 is SEHNR, CDR2 FQNEAQ, per germline (reference sequence). The CDR3 loop is CASSPLSPPNTEAFF. In nucleotides, the CDR3 is TGTGCCAGCAGCCCCCTTAGTCCCCCTAACACTGAAGCTTTCTTT.

This clone was seen only once. The chain uses TRBV6-5 and TRBJ2-7; 11 bases are shared with TRBD2. CDR1 is MNHEY and CDR2 is SVGAGI in the germline V gene. V lost 6 bases, J lost 7 bases, and 5 bases stayed unmatched. CDR3 length: 13 residues. This CDR3 is CASRLAGVEEQYF. In DNA form, the CDR3 reads TGTGCCAGCAGACTAGCGGGAGTAGAGGAGCAGTACTTC.

The V and J genes are TRBV28 and TRBJ1-2; D gene uncertain. Germline-derived CDR1 and CDR2 are MDHEN and SYDVKM. The CDR3 totals 12 residues. Deletions cut 8 bases from V and 2 bases from J, with 9 bases between. CDR3 DNA sequence: TGTGCCAGCCCCCCGCGGAACTATGGCTACACCTTC. Protein: CASPPRNYGYTF.

This clone was observed once. The chain couples TRBV5-1 to TRBJ2-5; D gene ambiguous. CDR1 SGHRS and CDR2 YFSETQ come from the germline V gene. This CDR3 comprises 15 residues. The germline V and J ends were trimmed by 4 bases and 1 base, with 14 bases remaining between them. The CDR3 DNA reads TGCGCCAGCAGCCCTGGCGGCAGTCGCCAAGAGACCCAGTACTTC. It codes for CASSPGGSRQETQYF.

The CDR3 sequence is CASSWGGGLTHEQYF. The DNA of the CDR3 is TGTGCCAGCAGTTGGGGGGGAGGGCTTACGCACGAGCAGTACTTC. The chain is built from TRBV6-5 and TRBJ2-7; 7 bases match TRBD2. This CDR3 is built from 15 residues. Trimming took 4 bases from V and 5 from J; bases not matched to a gene: 11. CDR1 is MNHEY and CDR2 is SVGAGI in the germline V gene.